These T cell receptor beta chains were read from a single sample in a study of memory CD4+ T cells and cytomegalovirus serostatus. Clones were sequenced by immunoSEQ multiplex PCR, and TCRdb holds only the in-frame ones, with some missing. The sample yields some 48,000 clones, just under 80% seen once. Sample: memory CD4+ T cells from blood. These receptors came from an adult in good health and CMV-seronegative. The CDR3 runs from the conserved cysteine through the conserved F or W.

cdr3_length: 16; j_call: TRBJ1-1; v_call: TRBV7-3; cdr3_aa: CASSSQGTGGVTEAFF
cdr3_length: 17; j_call: TRBJ1-2; v_call: TRBV10-3; cdr3_aa: CAISEWGRDRERSGYTF
cdr3_length: 15; j_call: TRBJ1-6; v_call: TRBV5-1; cdr3_aa: CASSHGTETNSPLHF
cdr3_length: 13; j_call: TRBJ1-3; v_call: TRBV7-9; cdr3_aa: CASSLGVEDTIYF
cdr3_length: 15; j_call: TRBJ2-3; v_call: TRBV28; cdr3_aa: CASSLSAGPPDTQYF
cdr3_length: 14; j_call: TRBJ2-3; v_call: TRBV30; cdr3_aa: CACTGQRATDTQYF
cdr3_length: 16; j_call: TRBJ2-7; v_call: TRBV7-2; cdr3_aa: CASSSRSGRSTYEQYF
cdr3_length: 14; j_call: TRBJ2-7; v_call: TRBV5-1; cdr3_aa: CASSPNLGGYEQYF
cdr3_length: 11; j_call: TRBJ2-5; v_call: TRBV2; cdr3_aa: CARRDTETQYF
cdr3_length: 20; j_call: TRBJ1-5; v_call: TRBV28; cdr3_aa: CASSFHQLFSRQTETQPQHF
cdr3_length: 15; j_call: TRBJ1-1; v_call: TRBV19; cdr3_aa: CASSTTGGGGTEAFF